The 31 T cell receptor beta chains reported below all come from one sample, sequenced in a study of cytomegalovirus exposure and HLA in healthy donors. Use of 60 Vbeta and 13 Jbeta primers characterized the PCR. Produced via immunoSEQ multiplex PCR; TCRdb's table is partial and in-frame only. The sample has hundreds of thousands of clones; approximately 90% are singletons. Sequencing was done on a sample of PBMCs. The receptors here all came from a young woman in good health and CMV-seronegative.

J is TRBJ2-2 and V is TRBV5-6; 9 bases match TRBD1. With 5 bases clipped from V and 5 bases from J, the junction kept 1 base outside the gene matches. Germline assignment: CDR1 SGHDT and CDR2 YYEEEE. The CDR3 spans 13 residues. The CDR3 reads CASRGTGTGELFF. The CDR3 DNA sequence: TGTGCCAGCAGGGGGACAGGGACCGGGGAGCTGTTTTTT.

The gene calls are TRBV13 and TRBJ2-3, with 8 bases lining up with TRBD2. The CDR3 is made up of 15 amino acids. CDR1 PRHDT and CDR2 FYEKMQ come from the germline V gene (reference sequence). V lost 4 bases to trimming and J lost 1 base; unmatched junction nucleotides: 4. CDR3 amino acids: CASSSGGRGTDTQYF. The CDR3 DNA reads TGTGCCAGCAGCTCGGGGGGGCGTGGCACAGATACGCAGTATTTT.

The gene calls are TRBV4-1 and TRBJ2-7; weak D call: TRBD1 (6 bases). V lost 4 bases to trimming and J lost 2 bases, with 15 bases between them. This CDR3 spans 15 amino acids. Germline assignment: CDR1 MGHRA and CDR2 YSYEKL. CDR3 sequence: CASSRQDRQAYEQYF. The CDR3 DNA follows: TGCGCCAGCAGCCGTCAAGACAGGCAGGCCTACGAGCAGTACTTC.

The genes are TRBV7-2 and TRBJ2-7; 13 nucleotides agree with TRBD2. J was trimmed by 3 bases and V by 4 bases; bases with no gene match: 6. This CDR3 is built from 16 residues. CDR1 and CDR2 from the germline V gene are SGHTA and FQGNSA. This CDR3 reads CASSSTGTSGVYEQYF. For the CDR3, the DNA is TGTGCCAGCAGCTCGACCGGGACTAGCGGGGTCTACGAGCAGTACTTC.

The chain couples TRBV18 to TRBJ1-1, with 7 bases matching TRBD1. Germline V lookup: CDR1 KGHSH, CDR2 LQKENI. V was clipped by 3 bases and J by 3 bases; unmatched bases: 13. The CDR3 extends over 17 amino acids. The CDR3 bases are TGTGCCAGCTCACCGATAATCGGGACAGCGAGTTACACTGAAGCTTTCTTT. Its protein product is CASSPIIGTASYTEAFF.

The chain carries TRBV6-1 and TRBJ1-1; D ambiguous. Germline lookup yields CDR1 MNHNS and CDR2 SASEGT. The CDR3 consists of 15 residues. The V end lost 10 bases, the J end lost 0 bases, and 18 bases lay between the germline ends. In nucleotides, the CDR3 is TGTGCCACCCCCTCTACCCGCTTATTGAACACTGAAGCTTTCTTT. Protein product: CATPSTRLLNTEAFF.

This chain connects TRBV11-2 to TRBJ1-2; 10 nucleotides match TRBD1. V shed 3 bases, J shed 7 bases, and the junction held 5 bases outside the gene matches. Germline CDR1 reads SGHAT; CDR2 reads FQNNGV. The CDR3 is 14 amino acids. The CDR3 sequence: CASSLTGGDGGYTF. CDR3 sequence (DNA): TGTGCCAGCAGCTTGACAGGGGGCGATGGTGGCTACACCTTC.

The rearrangement uses TRBV15 and TRBJ1-3; a possible D gene is TRBD1 (6 bases). The V end lost 0 bases, the J end lost 4 bases, and 10 bases lay between the germline ends. The length of the CDR3 is 15 residues. Germline loops: CDR1 LNHNV, CDR2 YYDKDF (reference sequence). The DNA of the CDR3 is TGTGCCACCAGCAGAGATCGAGGGGGAGGAAACACCATATATTTT. The encoded protein is CATSRDRGGGNTIYF. The entire variable domain, with the rest obtained from reference TRBV15 and TRBJ1-3, is as follows: DAMVIQNPRYQVTQFGKPVTLSCSQTLNHNVMYWYQQKSSQAPKLLFHYYDKDFNNEADTPDNFQSRRPNTSFCFLDIRSPGLGDTAMYLCATSRDRGGGNTIYFGEGSWLTVV.

CDR3 sequence reads: CASNMERGGETQYF. The CDR3 DNA sequence: TGTGCCAGCAACATGGAGCGGGGGGGGGAGACCCAGTACTTC. The chain has TRBV2 and TRBJ2-5; 10 positions agree with TRBD2. V lost 7 bases to trimming and J lost 5 bases; unmatched junction nucleotides: 7. Germline loops: CDR1 SNHLY, CDR2 FYNNEI. This CDR3 contains 14 residues.

The chain couples TRBV5-4 to TRBJ1-3; 8 nucleotides align to TRBD1. Trimming cost V 5 bases and J 0 bases; bases outside gene matches: 1. Germline CDR1 and CDR2: SGHNT and YYREEE (reference sequence). The CDR3 has 14 amino acids. The CDR3 loop reads CASSTGGSGNTIYF. The DNA of the CDR3 is TGTGCCAGCAGTACAGGGGGCTCTGGAAACACCATATATTTT.

The chain links TRBV29-1 to TRBJ2-5; 9 nucleotides match TRBD2. Germline values: CDR1 SQVTM, CDR2 ANQGSEA. This CDR3 region has 15 residues. Trimming took 0 bases from V and 9 from J; bases not matched to a gene: 11. The CDR3 sequence: CSVEEGRGGPLSQYF. The CDR3 bases are TGCAGCGTTGAAGAGGGGCGGGGGGGCCCCCTGTCCCAGTACTTC.

The chain carries TRBV27 and TRBJ1-2; D might be TRBD1 (6 bases). Germline CDR1 is MNHEY and CDR2 is SMNVEV (reference sequence). The CDR3 is 13 residues long. V gave up 1 base and J gave up 5 bases, with 8 bases separating them. CDR3 bases: TGTGCCAGCAGTTTATTAACAGGGTATGGCTACACCTTC. This gives the protein CASSLLTGYGYTF.

The CDR3 nucleotides are TGTGCCTGGACCGACAGGGGGCATGCAGATACGCAGTATTTT. Protein product: CAWTDRGHADTQYF. The J gene is TRBJ2-3, the V gene TRBV30; 10 bases match TRBD1. The trim removed 4 bases at V and 4 bases at J, leaving 5 bases unmatched. Germline-derived CDR1 and CDR2 are GTSNPN and SVGIG (reference sequence). This CDR3 is built from 14 residues. Full variable domain (missing parts from reference TRBV30 and TRBJ2-3): SQTIHQWPATLVQPVGSPLSLECTVEGTSNPNLYWYRQAAGRGLQLLFYSVGIGQISSEVPQNLSASRPQDRQFILSSKKLLLSDSGFYLCAWTDRGHADTQYFGPGTRLTVL.

A single count supports this clone. The CDR3 sequence is CASSVVESGNTEAFF. CDR3 DNA sequence: TGTGCCAGCAGCGTAGTAGAGTCTGGGAACACTGAAGCTTTCTTT. The genes are TRBV9 and TRBJ1-1, with D unresolved. Germline lookup yields CDR1 SGDLS and CDR2 YYNGEE. Deletions cut 0 bases from V and 1 base from J, with 10 bases between. This CDR3 region has 15 residues.

This chain links TRBV6-5 with TRBJ2-7; D is possibly TRBD1 (5 bases). Trimming stripped 7 bases from V and 7 bases from J, with 14 bases between. Germline assignment: CDR1 MNHEY and CDR2 SVGAGI. CDR3 size: 12 residues. In DNA form, the CDR3 reads TGTGCCAGCACCGATACAGGTGCGGAGCAGTACTTC. This sequence encodes CASTDTGAEQYF.

The chain joins TRBV6-1 to TRBJ2-5, with 9 bases lining up with TRBD1. Trimming took 2 bases from V and 11 from J; bases not matched to a gene: 9. The germline V gene encodes CDR1 MNHNS and CDR2 SASEGT. CDR3 length: 14 amino acids. The CDR3 DNA follows: TGTGCCAGCAGTGAACGGGACAGGGTTCAGGAGCAGTACTTC. Amino acid sequence: CASSERDRVQEQYF.

V usage is TRBV19 and J usage is TRBJ1-2, with 9 positions matching TRBD1. Germline V gives CDR1 LNHDA, CDR2 SQIVND (reference sequence). V was clipped by 0 bases and J by 4 bases; unmatched bases: 15. The CDR3 has 19 amino acids. CDR3 sequence reads: CASSIDLWGQGAWTYGYTF. CDR3 in DNA: TGTGCCAGTAGTATAGATCTGTGGGGACAGGGTGCTTGGACCTATGGCTACACCTTC.

The CDR3 DNA reads as TGTGCCAGCAGCGAGGGACTGCAGGAGGACATTCAGTACTTC. Amino acids: CASSEGLQEDIQYF. The chain joins TRBV5-6 to TRBJ2-4, with a possible D match to TRBD2 (6 bases). V lost 4 bases, J lost 8 bases, and 16 bases lay in between. Germline V lookup: CDR1 SGHDT, CDR2 YYEEEE. CDR3 length: 14 amino acids.

The rearrangement links TRBV2 to TRBJ1-1; possible D gene TRBD1, 5 bases. The CDR3 extends over 13 amino acids. Trimming pared 2 bases from V and 11 bases from J, leaving 15 bases between. Germline CDR1 reads SNHLY; CDR2 reads FYNNEI. The CDR3 spells CASSESVGGRAFF. The DNA of the CDR3 is TGTGCCAGCAGTGAATCCGTCGGGGGACGGGCTTTCTTT.

The J gene is TRBJ2-1, the V gene TRBV7-9, with a tentative D call TRBD2 (6 bases). The CDR3 has 12 residues. The germline CDR1 and CDR2 sequences are SEHNR and FQNEAQ (reference sequence). V was trimmed by 5 bases and J by 9 bases, leaving 11 bases between them. For the CDR3, the DNA is TGTGCCAGCAGCCCCGCCGGGGGTGAGCAGTTCTTC. It codes for CASSPAGGEQFF. The full variable domain, with the rest looked up from reference TRBV7-9 and TRBJ2-1, is DTGVSQNPRHKITKRGQNVTFRCDPISEHNRLYWYRQTLGQGPEFLTYFQNEAQLEKSRLLSDRFSAERPKGSFSTLEIQRTEQGDSAMYLCASSPAGGEQFFGPGTRLTVL.

The chain recombines TRBV9 with TRBJ2-7; 9 bases map to TRBD1. The junction had 6 bases not matched to a gene; V was cut back by 2 bases and J by 6 bases. Looked up from germline, CDR1 is SGDLS and CDR2 is YYNGEE. This CDR3 comprises 14 residues. The CDR3 DNA sequence: TGTGCCAGCAGCGTGACAGGGGGAGCGCGCGAGCAGTACTTC. Its protein is CASSVTGGAREQYF.

This clone has just a few counts. The chain is built from TRBV19 and TRBJ2-5; TRBD1 matches 9 bases. CDR1 is LNHDA and CDR2 is SQIVND in the germline V gene (reference sequence). The CDR3 has 15 amino acids. V trimming: 5 bases; J trimming: 4 bases; junction bases outside the gene matches: 8. The CDR3 is CASSLTGGGGETQYF. DNA for the CDR3: TGTGCCAGTAGTTTAACAGGGGGCGGGGGAGAGACCCAGTACTTC. The full variable domain, with the rest looked up from reference TRBV19 and TRBJ2-5, is DGGITQSPKYLFRKEGQNVTLSCEQNLNHDAMYWYRQDPGQGLRLIYYSQIVNDFQKGDIAEGYSVSREKKESFPLTVTSAQKNPTAFYLCASSLTGGGGETQYFGPGTRLLVL.

The rearrangement uses TRBV7-9 and TRBJ1-1; D is unresolved. CDR1 and CDR2 from the germline V gene are SEHNR and FQNEAQ (reference sequence). V lost 4 bases and J lost 2, with 14 bases in between. The CDR3 is 15 amino acids. For the CDR3, the DNA is TGTGCCAGCAGCTCGGTCGGTAGAGCAAACACTGAAGCTTTCTTT. Encoded protein: CASSSVGRANTEAFF.

V gene TRBV10-2 combines with J gene TRBJ2-2; no firm D call. This CDR3 has 16 amino acids. Trimming removed 1 base from V and 0 bases from J, with 9 bases in between. Germline V gene data show CDR1 as WSHSY and CDR2 as SAAADI. The CDR3 spells CASSEWAFANTGELFF. In DNA form, the CDR3 reads TGCGCCAGCAGTGAGTGGGCGTTCGCGAACACCGGGGAGCTGTTTTTT.

This sequence joins TRBV25-1 and TRBJ1-4; D remains ambiguous. Trimming took off 4 bases at V and 6 bases at J, with 6 bases between the two ends. Germline lookup yields CDR1 MGHDK and CDR2 SYGVNS. This CDR3 has 12 amino acids. The CDR3 region has the DNA TGTGCCAGCAGTGGCGAGGATGAAAAACTGTTTTTT. Translated: CASSGEDEKLFF.

The gene calls are TRBV4-1 and TRBJ2-2; D may be TRBD2 (6 bases). CDR3 length: 17 residues. Between the trimmed V and J ends, which lost 1 base and 8 bases, there was a span of 20 bases. Germline assignment: CDR1 MGHRA and CDR2 YSYEKL. CDR3 in amino acids: CASSQGFLAMPVGELFF. CDR3 sequence (DNA): TGCGCCAGCAGCCAAGGTTTCCTAGCGATGCCTGTAGGGGAGCTGTTTTTT.

The J gene is TRBJ2-1, the V gene TRBV4-1; 8 nucleotides align to TRBD2. J lost 7 bases, V lost 6 bases, and 11 bases had no gene match. The CDR3 contains 15 residues. The germline V gene has CDR1 MGHRA and CDR2 YSYEKL. The CDR3 nucleotides are TGCGCCAGCAGACGGAGTAGCGGGGACGCGAATGAGCAGTTCTTC. It codes for CASRRSSGDANEQFF.

The chain recombines TRBV6-5 with TRBJ2-3; TRBD2 matches 7 bases. Trimming at V came to 4 bases and at J to 0 bases, leaving 4 bases not matched to a gene. From germline, CDR1 is MNHEY and CDR2 SVGAGI. This CDR3 comprises 15 residues. The CDR3, as DNA: TGTGCCAGCAGTTGGAGCGGGACTAGCACAGATACGCAGTATTTT. Protein: CASSWSGTSTDTQYF.

The V and J genes are TRBV27 and TRBJ2-7; maybe TRBD2 (7 bases). The CDR3 is 15 residues long. The V and J ends lost 6 bases and 2 bases respectively, with 17 bases between them. CDR1 and CDR2 (germline): MNHEY, SMNVEV (reference sequence). CDR3 DNA sequence: TGTGCCAGCAGCCTGTCAGGGGAGGGCCCCTACGAGCAGTACTTC. As protein: CASSLSGEGPYEQYF.

The chain links TRBV9 to TRBJ2-2; 9 nucleotides line up with TRBD1. There are 17 residues in the CDR3. Unmatched junction bases numbered 10, after V lost 4 bases and J lost 3 bases. The germline CDR1 and CDR2 sequences are SGDLS and YYNGEE. CDR3 loop: CASSMTQGAGDTGELFF. The CDR3 DNA reads TGTGCCAGCAGCATGACACAGGGGGCGGGGGACACCGGGGAGCTGTTTTTT.

This clone was seen just once. The rearrangement uses TRBV19 and TRBJ1-2, with 10 bases aligning to TRBD1. This CDR3 spans 15 amino acids. Per the germline V gene, CDR1 is LNHDA and CDR2 is SQIVND (reference sequence). V lost 7 bases to trimming and J lost 7 bases; unmatched junction nucleotides: 12. CDR3 bases: TGTGCCAGTACCAACAGGTGGACAGGGGGTTCTGGCTACACCTTC. Residues: CASTNRWTGGSGYTF.